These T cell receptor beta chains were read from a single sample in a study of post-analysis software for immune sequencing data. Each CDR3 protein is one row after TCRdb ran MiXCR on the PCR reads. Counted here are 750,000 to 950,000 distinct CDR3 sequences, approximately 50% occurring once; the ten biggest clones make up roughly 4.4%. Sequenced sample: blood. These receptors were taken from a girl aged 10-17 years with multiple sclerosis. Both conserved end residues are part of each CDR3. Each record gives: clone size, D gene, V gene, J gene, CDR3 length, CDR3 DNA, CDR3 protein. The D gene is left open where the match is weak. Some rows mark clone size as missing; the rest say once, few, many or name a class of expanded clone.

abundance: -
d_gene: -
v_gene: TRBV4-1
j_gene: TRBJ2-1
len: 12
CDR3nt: TGCGCCAGCAGCCATCAAATCGGCGAGCAGTTCTTC
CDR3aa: CASSHQIGEQFF

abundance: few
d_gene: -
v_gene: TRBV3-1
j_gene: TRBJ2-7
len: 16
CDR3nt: TGTGCCAGCAGCCAACGAATTCGGGCAGTAGCCTACGGGCAGTACTTC
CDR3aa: CASSQRIRAVAYGQYF

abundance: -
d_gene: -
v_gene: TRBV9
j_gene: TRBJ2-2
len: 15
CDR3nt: TGTGCCAGCAGCGTAGGTACTAGTGGGACCGGGGAGCTGTTTTTT
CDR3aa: CASSVGTSGTGELFF

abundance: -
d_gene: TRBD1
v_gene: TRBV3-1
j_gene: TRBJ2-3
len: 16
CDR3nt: TGTGCCAGCAGCACCCGGACAGGGAAGAGCACAGATACGCAGTATTTT
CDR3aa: CASSTRTGKSTDTQYF

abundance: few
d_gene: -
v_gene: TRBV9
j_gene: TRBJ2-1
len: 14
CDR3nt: TGTGCCAGCAGCGTAGATCCGGGGGCCGGTGAGCAGTTCTTC
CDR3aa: CASSVDPGAGEQFF

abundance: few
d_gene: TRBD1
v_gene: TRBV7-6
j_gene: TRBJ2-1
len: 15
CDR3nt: TGTGCCAGCAGCTTAGAGGCCAGGGGGTACAATGAGCAGTTCTTC
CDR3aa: CASSLEARGYNEQFF

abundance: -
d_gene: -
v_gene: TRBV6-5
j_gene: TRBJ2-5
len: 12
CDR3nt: TGTGCCAGCAGAGCAACTACCGAGACCCAGTACTTC
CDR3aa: CASRATTETQYF

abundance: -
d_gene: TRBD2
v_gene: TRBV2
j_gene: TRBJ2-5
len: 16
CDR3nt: TGTGCCAGCAGTCGAAAAAGTGGGGGGGGCCAAGAGACCCAGTACTTC
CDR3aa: CASSRKSGGGQETQYF

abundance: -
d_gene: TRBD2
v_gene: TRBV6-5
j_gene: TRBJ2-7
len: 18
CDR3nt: TGTGCCAGCAGTTACTACTCCCCCCCGACTAGCGGGCCGTACGAGCAGTACTTC
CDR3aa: CASSYYSPPTSGPYEQYF

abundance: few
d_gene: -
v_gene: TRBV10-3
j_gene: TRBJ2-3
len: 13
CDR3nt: TGTGCCATCAGCCATACAGGGACAGATACGCAGTATTTT
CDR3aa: CAISHTGTDTQYF

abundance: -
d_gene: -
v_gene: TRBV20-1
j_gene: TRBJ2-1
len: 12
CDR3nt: TGCAGTGCTAGAGATTCGTCAGGTGAGCAGTTCTTC
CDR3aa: CSARDSSGEQFF

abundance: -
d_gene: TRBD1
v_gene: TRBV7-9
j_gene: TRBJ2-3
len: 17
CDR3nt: TGTGCCAGCGGGTGGGGGGACAGGTCTTCTAGCACAGATACGCAGTATTTT
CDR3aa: CASGWGDRSSSTDTQYF

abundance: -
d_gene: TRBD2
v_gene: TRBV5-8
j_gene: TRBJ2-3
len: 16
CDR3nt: TGTGCCAGCAGTATCAGGGCGGGAGGGTTTGAAGATACGCAGTATTTT
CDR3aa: CASSIRAGGFEDTQYF

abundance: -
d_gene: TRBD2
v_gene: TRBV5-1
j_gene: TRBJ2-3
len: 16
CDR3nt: TGCGCCAGCAGCTTCATTAATAGCGGGAGAGGGGATACGCAGTATTTT
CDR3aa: CASSFINSGRGDTQYF

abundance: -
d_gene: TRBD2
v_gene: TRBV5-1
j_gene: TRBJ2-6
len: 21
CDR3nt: TGCGCCAGCAGCTGGGGACTAGCGGGGAACAGCCTTACTCCTGGGGCCAACGTCCTGACTTTC
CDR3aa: CASSWGLAGNSLTPGANVLTF

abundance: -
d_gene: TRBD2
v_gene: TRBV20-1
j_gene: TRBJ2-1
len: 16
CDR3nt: TGCAGTGCCTCTAGCGGGAGGCACCGCTCCTACAATGAGCAGTTCTTC
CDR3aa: CSASSGRHRSYNEQFF

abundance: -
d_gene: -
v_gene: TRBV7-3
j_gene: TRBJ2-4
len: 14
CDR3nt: TGTGCCAGCAGCCAGGCGGCAGGGAAAAACATTCAGTACTTC
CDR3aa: CASSQAAGKNIQYF

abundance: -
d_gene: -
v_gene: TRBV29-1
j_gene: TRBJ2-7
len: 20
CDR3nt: TGCAGCGTTGGTATGAAGTTCCAGGGGGGGAAGACGGGAGGAAGGTACGAGCAGTACTTC
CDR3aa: CSVGMKFQGGKTGGRYEQYF

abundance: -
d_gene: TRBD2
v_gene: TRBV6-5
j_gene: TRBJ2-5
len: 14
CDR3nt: TGTGCCAGCAGTTATGGGCTAGCGGGAGAGACCCAGTACTTC
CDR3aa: CASSYGLAGETQYF

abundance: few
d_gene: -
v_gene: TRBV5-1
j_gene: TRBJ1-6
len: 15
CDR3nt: TGCGCCAGCAGCTTGGGACGTGCCTGGGATTCACCCCTCCACTTT
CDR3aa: CASSLGRAWDSPLHF

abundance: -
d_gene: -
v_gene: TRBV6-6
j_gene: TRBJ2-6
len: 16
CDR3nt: TGTGCCAGCAGTTGGACAATTAGGACTGGGGCCAACGTCCTGACTTTC
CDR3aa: CASSWTIRTGANVLTF